The TCR beta chain under discussion was sequenced for a study of blood T cells in healthy people across ages. The study's findings and limits: Donor CMV status was unknown, possibly confounding expanded clonotype changes.

The CDR3 is 16 residues long. CDR1 is DFQATT and CDR2 is SNEGSKA in the germline V gene (reference sequence). It was with a sample-barcoded 5' primer and a J-beta primer mix that a second PCR of about 7 to 12 cycles was run. Each cDNA molecule, via a template-switch adaptor with 12 random nucleotides, was tagged. TCRdb reprocessed the 5' RACE reads with MiXCR, giving one entry per CDR3 protein. Of around 1,700,000 distinct CDR3 sequences listed, 28% are singletons. Note on this clonotype: As yet, its antigen is unknown. Possible read error: a much larger clone is one base away.

V gene TRBV20-1 combines with J gene TRBJ2-4; D is possibly TRBD2 (6 bases). Near its end, the DNA agrees better with TRBJ2-5, so the J call may be wrong. The sample was blood. This sequence originates from a woman aged 25 to 45 in good health. CDR3 nucleotides: TGCAGTGCTAGACCCATCCTTGGCGCGGGGAGAGAGACCCAGTACTTC. This encodes CSARPILGAGRETQYF.